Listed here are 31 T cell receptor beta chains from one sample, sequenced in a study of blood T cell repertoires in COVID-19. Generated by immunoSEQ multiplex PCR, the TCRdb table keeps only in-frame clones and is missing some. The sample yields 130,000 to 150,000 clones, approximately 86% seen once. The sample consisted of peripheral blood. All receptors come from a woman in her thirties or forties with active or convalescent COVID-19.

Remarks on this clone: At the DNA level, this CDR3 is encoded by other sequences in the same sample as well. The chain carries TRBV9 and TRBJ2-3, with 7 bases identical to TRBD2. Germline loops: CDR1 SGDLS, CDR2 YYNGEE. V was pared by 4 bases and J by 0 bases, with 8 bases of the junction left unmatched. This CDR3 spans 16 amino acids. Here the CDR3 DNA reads TGTGCCAGCAGCTCGAGGACTAGAACTAGCACAGATACGCAGTATTTT. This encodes CASSSRTRTSTDTQYF. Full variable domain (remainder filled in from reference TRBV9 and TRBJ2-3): DSGVTQTPKHLITATGQRVTLRCSPRSGDLSVYWYQQSLDQGLQFLIQYYNGEERAKGNILERFSAQQFPDLHSELNLSSLELGDSALYFCASSSRTRTSTDTQYFGPGTRLTVL.

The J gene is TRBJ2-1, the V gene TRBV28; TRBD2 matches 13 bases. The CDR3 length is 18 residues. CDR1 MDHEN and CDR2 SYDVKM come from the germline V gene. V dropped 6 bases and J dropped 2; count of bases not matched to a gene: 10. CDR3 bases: TGTGCCAGCAGCTCAACCGGACTAGCGGGAGTTCCCTACAATGAGCAGTTCTTC. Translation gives CASSSTGLAGVPYNEQFF.

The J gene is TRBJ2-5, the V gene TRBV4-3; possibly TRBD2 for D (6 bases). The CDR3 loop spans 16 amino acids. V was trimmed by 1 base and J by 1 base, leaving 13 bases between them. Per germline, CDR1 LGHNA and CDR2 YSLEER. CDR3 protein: CASSQARRGGQETQYF. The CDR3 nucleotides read TGCGCCAGCAGCCAAGCCCGTAGGGGAGGCCAAGAGACCCAGTACTTC.

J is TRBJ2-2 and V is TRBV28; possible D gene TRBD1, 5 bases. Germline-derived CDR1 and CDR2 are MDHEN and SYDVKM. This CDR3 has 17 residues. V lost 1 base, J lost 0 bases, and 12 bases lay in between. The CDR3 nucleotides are TGTGCCAGCAGTTTATTAGTTGGGGCCGCGAACACCGGGGAGCTGTTTTTT. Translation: CASSLLVGAANTGELFF.

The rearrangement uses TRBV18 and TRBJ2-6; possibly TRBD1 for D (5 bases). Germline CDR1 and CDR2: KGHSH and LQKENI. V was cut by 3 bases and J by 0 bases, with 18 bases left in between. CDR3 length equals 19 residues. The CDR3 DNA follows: TGTGCCAGCTCACCCCGGTCGGGTCCAGGGAACTCTGGGGCCAACGTCCTGACTTTC. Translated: CASSPRSGPGNSGANVLTF.

The chain's CDR3 is CASSLRLAGGNEQYF. CDR3 nucleotides: TGTGCCAGCAGCTTACGGCTAGCGGGAGGAAACGAGCAGTACTTC. V usage is TRBV13 and J usage is TRBJ2-7; 11 nucleotides match TRBD2. The CDR3 extends over 15 amino acids. After removal of 2 bases from V and 5 bases from J, the junction contained 5 bases not matched to a gene. The germline V gene encodes CDR1 PRHDT and CDR2 FYEKMQ (reference sequence).

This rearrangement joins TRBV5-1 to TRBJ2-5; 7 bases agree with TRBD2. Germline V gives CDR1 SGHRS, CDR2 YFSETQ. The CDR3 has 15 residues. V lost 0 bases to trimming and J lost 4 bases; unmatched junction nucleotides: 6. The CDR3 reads CASSLGVTSRETQYF. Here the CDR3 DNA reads TGCGCCAGCAGCTTGGGGGTGACTAGCCGAGAGACCCAGTACTTC.

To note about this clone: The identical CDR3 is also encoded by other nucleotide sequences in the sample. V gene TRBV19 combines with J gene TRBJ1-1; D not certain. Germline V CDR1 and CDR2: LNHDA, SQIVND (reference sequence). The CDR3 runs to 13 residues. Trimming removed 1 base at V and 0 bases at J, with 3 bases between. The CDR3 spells CASSIAVNTEAFF. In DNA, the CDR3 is TGTGCCAGTAGTATAGCGGTGAACACTGAAGCTTTCTTT.

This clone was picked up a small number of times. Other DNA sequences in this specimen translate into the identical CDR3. The CDR3 DNA is TGTGCCAGCAGTTTATTGACAGGGGGCTATGGCTACACCTTC. It codes for CASSLLTGGYGYTF. This chain joins TRBV28 and TRBJ1-2; 9 bases map to TRBD1. The CDR3 totals 14 residues. Per germline, CDR1 MDHEN and CDR2 SYDVKM. After removal of 1 base from V and 4 bases from J, the junction contained 1 base not matched to a gene.

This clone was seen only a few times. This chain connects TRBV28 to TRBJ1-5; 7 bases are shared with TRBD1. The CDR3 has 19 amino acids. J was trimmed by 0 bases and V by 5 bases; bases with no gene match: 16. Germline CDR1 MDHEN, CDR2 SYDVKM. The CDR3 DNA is TGTGCCAGCAGTCCCCTGGGAAGTGGGACAGAATATAGCAATCAGCCCCAGCATTTT. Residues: CASSPLGSGTEYSNQPQHF.

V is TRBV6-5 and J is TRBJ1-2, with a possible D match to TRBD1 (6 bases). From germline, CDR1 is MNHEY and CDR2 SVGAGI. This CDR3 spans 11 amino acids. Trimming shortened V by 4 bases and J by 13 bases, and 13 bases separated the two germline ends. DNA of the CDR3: TGTGCCAGCAGTTGGGGACATTCCCTCACCTTC. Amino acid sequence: CASSWGHSLTF.

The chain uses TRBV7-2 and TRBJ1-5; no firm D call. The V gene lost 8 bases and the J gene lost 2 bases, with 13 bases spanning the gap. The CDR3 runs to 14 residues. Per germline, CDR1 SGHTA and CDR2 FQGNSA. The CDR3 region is CASGFTERNQPQHF. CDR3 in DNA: TGTGCCAGCGGATTCACAGAGCGCAATCAGCCCCAGCATTTT.

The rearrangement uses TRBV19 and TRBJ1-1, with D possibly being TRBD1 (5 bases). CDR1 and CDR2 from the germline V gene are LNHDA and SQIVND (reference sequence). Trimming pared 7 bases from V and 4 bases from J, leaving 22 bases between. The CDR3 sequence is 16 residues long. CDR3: CASIGAGMVRVTEAFF. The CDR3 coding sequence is TGTGCCAGTATAGGGGCAGGGATGGTTAGGGTCACTGAAGCTTTCTTT.

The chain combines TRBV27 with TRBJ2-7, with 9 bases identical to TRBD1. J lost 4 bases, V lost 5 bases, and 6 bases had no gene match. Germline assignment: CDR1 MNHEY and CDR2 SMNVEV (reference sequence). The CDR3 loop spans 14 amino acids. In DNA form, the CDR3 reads TGTGCCAGCAGTCAAGGGACAGGGCGGTACGAGCAGTACTTC. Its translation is CASSQGTGRYEQYF.

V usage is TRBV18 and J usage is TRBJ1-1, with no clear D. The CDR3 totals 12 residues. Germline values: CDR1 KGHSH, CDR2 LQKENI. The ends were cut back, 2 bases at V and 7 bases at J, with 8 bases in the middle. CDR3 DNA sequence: TGTGCCAGCTCACCATCTTTATTTGAAGCTTTCTTT. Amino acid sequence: CASSPSLFEAFF.

The chain's CDR3 is CASSLGGQGANQPQHF. CDR3 in DNA: TGTGCCAGCAGCTTAGGGGGACAGGGGGCCAATCAGCCCCAGCATTTT. The chain recombines TRBV7-6 with TRBJ1-5; 12 bases agree with TRBD1. V trimming: 1 base; J trimming: 3 bases; junction bases outside the gene matches: 1. The CDR3 is made up of 16 amino acids. The V gene's germline CDR1 is SGHVS and CDR2 FNYEAQ.

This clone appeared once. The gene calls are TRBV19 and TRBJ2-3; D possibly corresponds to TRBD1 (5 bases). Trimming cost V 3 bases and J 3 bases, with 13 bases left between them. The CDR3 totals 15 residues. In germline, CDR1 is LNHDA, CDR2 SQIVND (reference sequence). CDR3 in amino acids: CASSIRARATDTQYF. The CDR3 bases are TGTGCCAGTAGTATTAGGGCCAGGGCAACAGATACGCAGTATTTT.

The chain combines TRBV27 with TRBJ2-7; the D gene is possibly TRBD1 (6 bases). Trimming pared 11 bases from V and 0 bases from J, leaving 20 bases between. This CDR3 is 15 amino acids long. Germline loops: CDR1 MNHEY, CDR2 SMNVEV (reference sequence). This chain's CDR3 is CAGRTGQGPSYEQYF. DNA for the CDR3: TGTGCCGGCCGAACAGGCCAGGGGCCCTCCTACGAGCAGTACTTC.

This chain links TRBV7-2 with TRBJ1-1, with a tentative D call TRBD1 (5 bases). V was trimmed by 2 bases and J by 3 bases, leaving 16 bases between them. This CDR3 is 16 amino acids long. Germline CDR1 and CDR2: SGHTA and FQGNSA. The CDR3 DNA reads TGTGCCAGCAGCTTATGGGGCCAGTCCAGATACACTGAAGCTTTCTTT. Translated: CASSLWGQSRYTEAFF.

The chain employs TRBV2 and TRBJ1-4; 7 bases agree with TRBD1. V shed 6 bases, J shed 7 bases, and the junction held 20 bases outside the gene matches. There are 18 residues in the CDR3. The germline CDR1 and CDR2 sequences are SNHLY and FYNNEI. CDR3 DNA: TGTGCCAGCAGCCCTGGGACAGCCCCTACACGGACGGGTGAAAAACTGTTTTTT. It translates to CASSPGTAPTRTGEKLFF.

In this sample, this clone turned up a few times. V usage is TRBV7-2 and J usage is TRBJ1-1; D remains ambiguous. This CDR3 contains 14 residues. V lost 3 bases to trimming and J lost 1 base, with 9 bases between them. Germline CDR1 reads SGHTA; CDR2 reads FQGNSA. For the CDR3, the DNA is TGTGCCAGCAGCTTCGCCACAGAGAACACTGAAGCTTTCTTT. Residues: CASSFATENTEAFF.

The CDR3 is CASSPGLAGELSTDTQYF. The CDR3 bases are TGCGCCAGCAGCCCGGGACTAGCGGGAGAGCTCTCCACAGATACGCAGTATTTT. The V gene is TRBV5-1, the J gene TRBJ2-3, with TRBD2 matching over 14 bases. Unmatched junction bases numbered 9, after V lost 4 bases and J lost 2 bases. Per germline, CDR1 SGHRS and CDR2 YFSETQ. This CDR3 has 18 residues.

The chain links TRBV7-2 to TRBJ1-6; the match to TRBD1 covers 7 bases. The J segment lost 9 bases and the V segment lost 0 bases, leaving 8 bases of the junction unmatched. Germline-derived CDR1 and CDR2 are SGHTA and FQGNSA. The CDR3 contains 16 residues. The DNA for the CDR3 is TGTGCCAGCAGCTTAGCTGACAGGGAGATTCCTTCACCCCTCCACTTT. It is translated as CASSLADREIPSPLHF.

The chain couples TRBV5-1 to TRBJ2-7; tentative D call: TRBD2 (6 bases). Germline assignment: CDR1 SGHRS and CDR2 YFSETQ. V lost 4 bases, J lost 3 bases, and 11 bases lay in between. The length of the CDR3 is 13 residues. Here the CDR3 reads CASSPTGGYEQYF. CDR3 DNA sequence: TGCGCCAGCAGCCCCACCGGGGGCTACGAGCAGTACTTC.

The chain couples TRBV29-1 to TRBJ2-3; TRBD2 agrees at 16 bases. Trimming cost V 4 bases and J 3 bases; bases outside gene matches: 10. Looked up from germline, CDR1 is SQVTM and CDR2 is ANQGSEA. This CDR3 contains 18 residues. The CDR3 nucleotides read TGCAGCGTTGGTGGGGGGACTAGCGGGAGGGCCATTACAGATACGCAGTATTTT. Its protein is CSVGGGTSGRAITDTQYF.

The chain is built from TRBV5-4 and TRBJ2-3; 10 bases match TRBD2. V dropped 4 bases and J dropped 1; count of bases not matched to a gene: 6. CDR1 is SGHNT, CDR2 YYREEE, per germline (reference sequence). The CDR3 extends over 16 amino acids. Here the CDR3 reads CASSPQTSGRTDTQYF. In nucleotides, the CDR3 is TGTGCCAGCAGCCCCCAGACTAGCGGGCGCACAGATACGCAGTATTTT. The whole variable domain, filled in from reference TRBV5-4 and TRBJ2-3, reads ETGVTQSPTHLIKTRGQQVTLRCSSQSGHNTVSWYQQALGQGPQFIFQYYREEENGRGNFPPRFSGLQFPNYSSELNVNALELDDSALYLCASSPQTSGRTDTQYFGPGTRLTVL.

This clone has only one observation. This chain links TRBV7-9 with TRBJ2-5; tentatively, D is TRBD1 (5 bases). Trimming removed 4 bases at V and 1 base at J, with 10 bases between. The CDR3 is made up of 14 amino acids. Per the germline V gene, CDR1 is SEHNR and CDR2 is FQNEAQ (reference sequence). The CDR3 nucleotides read TGTGCCAGCAGCTCTACAGGTTTCCAAGAGACCCAGTACTTC. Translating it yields CASSSTGFQETQYF.

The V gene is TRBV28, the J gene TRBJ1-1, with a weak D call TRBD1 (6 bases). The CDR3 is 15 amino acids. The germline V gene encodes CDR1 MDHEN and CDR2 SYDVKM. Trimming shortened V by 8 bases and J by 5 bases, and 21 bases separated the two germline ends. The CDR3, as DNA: TGTGCCAGCCTGGGAGGGGGGGCTGGAGAAACTGAAGCTTTCTTT. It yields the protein CASLGGGAGETEAFF.

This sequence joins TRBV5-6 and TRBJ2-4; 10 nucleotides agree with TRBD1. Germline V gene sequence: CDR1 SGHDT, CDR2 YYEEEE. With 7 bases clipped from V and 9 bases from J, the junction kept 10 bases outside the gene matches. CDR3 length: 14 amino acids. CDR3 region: CASGDRGGVIIQYF. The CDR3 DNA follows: TGTGCCAGCGGGGACAGGGGAGGGGTGATCATTCAGTACTTC.

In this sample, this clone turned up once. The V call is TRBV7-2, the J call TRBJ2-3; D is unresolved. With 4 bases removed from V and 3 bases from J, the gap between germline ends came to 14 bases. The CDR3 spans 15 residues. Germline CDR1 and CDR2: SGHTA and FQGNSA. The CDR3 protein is CASSSSPLFTDTQYF. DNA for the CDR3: TGTGCCAGCAGCTCAAGCCCCCTGTTTACAGATACGCAGTATTTT.

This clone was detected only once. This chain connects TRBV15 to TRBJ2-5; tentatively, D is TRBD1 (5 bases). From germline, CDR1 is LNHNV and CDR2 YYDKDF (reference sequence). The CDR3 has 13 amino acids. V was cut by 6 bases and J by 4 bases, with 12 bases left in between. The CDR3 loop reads CATRSRGAETQYF. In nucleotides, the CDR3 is TGTGCCACCAGATCTAGGGGCGCAGAGACCCAGTACTTC.